What follows describes a single T cell receptor (beta chain). TCRdb re-analysed the 5' RACE reads in MiXCR, keeping a single row per CDR3 protein. The table lists about 60,000 distinct CDR3 sequences, 15% to 20% of them singletons. The data were taken from a study of T cells of healthy individuals. This CDR3 is 16 amino acids long. Trimming took off 2 bases at V and 6 bases at J, with 17 bases between the two ends. From germline, CDR1 is LGHNA and CDR2 YNFKEQ. This chain connects TRBV4-2 to TRBJ2-1, with a weak D call TRBD1 (6 bases). The receptor comes from a human donor in good health. In DNA form, the CDR3 reads TGTGCCAGCAGCCAACCCGACAGGTTGGTGTCCAATGAGCAGTTCTTC. Translated: CASSQPDRLVSNEQFF.